This T cell receptor (beta chain) stems from a study of chemoradiotherapy in HPV16-positive cancers. Broader study findings: Candidate HPV-specific clones and E7-related TCR motifs grew in tumor during treatment.

Data came from immunoSEQ multiplex PCR; TCRdb stores just in-frame clones and leaves some out. In the table there are roughly 15,000 clones, over 70% of which are singletons. With respect to this clone: Its target is not known.

The germline V gene has CDR1 SGHKS and CDR2 YYEKEE (reference sequence). Trimming left V 2 bases short and J 6 bases short, with 12 bases between. This CDR3 is built from 14 residues. Repeated repertoire sampling spanned the course of chemoradiotherapy. This chain connects TRBV5-5 to TRBJ1-5; D unclear. This specimen was taken from a patient who underwent chemoradiotherapy. This receptor was taken from a human donor with HPV-associated anogenital cancer. The CDR3 DNA is TGTGCCAGCAGCTTTCTAGAATACGGTCAGCCCCAGCATTTT. It yields the protein CASSFLEYGQPQHF.